The 21 T cell receptor beta chains below were found in one sample sequenced in a study of blood T cell dynamics during melanoma immunotherapy. The method was immunoSEQ multiplex PCR; TCRdb's version includes in-frame clones alone and lacks a portion of them. The sample contains 7,000 or so clones, 60% to 85% of which appear only once. Time point: pre-treatment baseline. Specimen: blood, collected from a patient treated with checkpoint blockade. Source of these receptors: a human donor with melanoma.

The chain recombines TRBV5-1 with TRBJ2-7, with a possible D match to TRBD1 (6 bases). The CDR3 loop spans 14 amino acids. Germline CDR1 reads SGHRS; CDR2 reads YFSETQ. V was pared by 3 bases and J by 6 bases, with 16 bases between. The CDR3 nucleotides read TGCGCCAGCAGCTACGGGACACGGACAAGCGAGCAGTACTTC. Its protein product is CASSYGTRTSEQYF.

The V gene is TRBV6-1, the J gene TRBJ1-4, with D perhaps matching TRBD1 (5 bases). CDR1 and CDR2 (germline): MNHNS, SASEGT. The V and J ends lost 6 bases and 8 bases respectively, with 19 bases between them. This CDR3 is built from 15 residues. CDR3 nucleotides: TGTGCCAGCAGGCCCACGGGGCCTACCAGGGAAAAACTGTTTTTT. This encodes CASRPTGPTREKLFF.

The chain joins TRBV5-8 to TRBJ2-5; D unclear. The germline V gene has CDR1 SGHTS and CDR2 YDEGEE. The CDR3 covers 10 residues. The V gene lost 8 bases and the J gene lost 2 bases, with 4 bases spanning the gap. In DNA, the CDR3 is TGTGCCAGTGGGCAAGAGACCCAGTACTTC. Its translation is CASGQETQYF. The whole variable domain, filled in from reference TRBV5-8 and TRBJ2-5, reads EAGVTQSPTHLIKTRGQQATLRCSPISGHTSVYWYQQALGLGLQFLLWYDEGEERNRGNFPPRFSGRQFPNYSSELNVNALELEDSALYLCASGQETQYFGPGTRLLVL.

This clone came up once. The chain recombines TRBV15 with TRBJ2-6; TRBD1 aligns across 12 bases. The length of the CDR3 is 19 residues. The germline V gene encodes CDR1 LNHNV and CDR2 YYDKDF (reference sequence). Trimming took 2 bases from V and 4 from J; bases not matched to a gene: 9. CDR3 DNA sequence: TGTGCCACCAGCAGAACCGGGACAGGGGGCCCGTCGGGGGCCAACGTCCTGACTTTC. Amino acids: CATSRTGTGGPSGANVLTF. Supplemented by reference TRBV15 and TRBJ2-6, the full variable domain reads DAMVIQNPRYQVTQFGKPVTLSCSQTLNHNVMYWYQQKSSQAPKLLFHYYDKDFNNEADTPDNFQSRRPNTSFCFLDIRSPGLGDTAMYLCATSRTGTGGPSGANVLTFGAGSRLTVL.

In its sample, this clone was seen once. V and J are TRBV7-3 and TRBJ2-1; TRBD1 might be the D (5 bases). Germline-derived CDR1 and CDR2 are SGHTA and FQGTGA. Deletions cut 1 base from V and 6 bases from J, with 16 bases between. The CDR3 consists of 16 residues. Here the CDR3 DNA reads TGTGCCAGCAGCTTAAGGGCAGGGAAAATGGGCAATGAGCAGTTCTTC. Its protein is CASSLRAGKMGNEQFF.

The chain employs TRBV6-1 and TRBJ1-2; 7 nucleotides line up with TRBD1. Germline CDR1 is MNHNS and CDR2 is SASEGT. This CDR3 is 15 amino acids long. Trimming at V came to 7 bases and at J to 2 bases, leaving 10 bases not matched to a gene. This CDR3 is CASTSGGTANYGYTF. CDR3 nucleotide sequence: TGTGCCAGCACCTCCGGAGGGACAGCAAACTATGGCTACACCTTC.

The CDR3 DNA follows: TGTGCCAGCAGTTCCTGGACAGGGGGAGAATTCTATGGCTACACCTTC. Translated: CASSSWTGGEFYGYTF. The chain links TRBV7-9 to TRBJ1-2; 10 positions agree with TRBD1. Germline CDR1 SEHNR, CDR2 FQNEAQ (reference sequence). The CDR3 has 16 residues. Unmatched junction bases numbered 11, after V lost 6 bases and J lost 4 bases.

This clone was seen only once. This chain links TRBV6-1 with TRBJ1-2; D may be TRBD1 (6 bases). The V gene's germline CDR1 is MNHNS and CDR2 SASEGT. V was clipped by 2 bases and J by 4 bases, with 11 bases between them. The CDR3 runs to 14 residues. DNA for the CDR3: TGTGCCAGCAGTGAACCTCCAGGGGCCTATGGCTACACCTTC. Amino acid sequence: CASSEPPGAYGYTF.

The rearrangement links TRBV5-1 to TRBJ2-5; D remains unclear. V was trimmed by 0 bases and J by 0 bases, leaving 0 bases between them. The CDR3 spans 12 residues. From germline, CDR1 is SGHRS and CDR2 YFSETQ. CDR3 sequence (DNA): TGCGCCAGCAGCTTGGACCAAGAGACCCAGTACTTC. It codes for CASSLDQETQYF. Supplemented by reference TRBV5-1 and TRBJ2-5, the full variable domain reads KAGVTQTPRYLIKTRGQQVTLSCSPISGHRSVSWYQQTPGQGLQFLFEYFSETQRNKGNFPGRFSGRQFSNSRSEMNVSTLELGDSALYLCASSLDQETQYFGPGTRLLVL.

The table lists this clone with a count of one. The chain uses TRBV6-6 and TRBJ2-1; TRBD2 agrees at 8 bases. This CDR3 is built from 14 residues. Trimming at V came to 8 bases and at J to 3 bases, leaving 6 bases not matched to a gene. CDR1 is MNHNY and CDR2 is SVGAGI in the germline V gene (reference sequence). The CDR3 protein is CASGSGTSYNEQFF. In DNA, the CDR3 is TGTGCCAGCGGCTCCGGGACTAGCTACAATGAGCAGTTCTTC.

The rearrangement joins TRBV6-1 to TRBJ1-2; no clear D. CDR3 length equals 12 residues. Germline CDR1 MNHNS, CDR2 SASEGT. V lost 10 bases and J 7 bases, leaving 16 bases between the germline ends. The CDR3 spells CATLGAAGGYTF. CDR3 nucleotides: TGTGCCACCCTGGGAGCTGCCGGTGGCTACACCTTC.

The genes are TRBV11-2 and TRBJ1-5, with 11 bases identical to TRBD1. The CDR3 is made up of 16 amino acids. Germline V gene sequence: CDR1 SGHAT, CDR2 FQNNGV. V lost 2 bases and J lost 5; bases outside the gene matches: 5. The CDR3 spells CASSLLPGQGDQPQHF. CDR3 coding DNA: TGTGCCAGCAGCTTACTACCGGGACAGGGGGATCAGCCCCAGCATTTT. The variable domain in full, with the rest retrieved from reference TRBV11-2 and TRBJ1-5, is EAGVAQSPRYKIIEKRQSVAFWCNPISGHATLYWYQQILGQGPKLLIQFQNNGVVDDSQLPKDRFSAERLKGVDSTLKIQPAKLEDSAVYLCASSLLPGQGDQPQHFGDGTRLSIL.

Details on this clone: At one end the junction does not follow the germline gene, possibly because of a read error. The chain joins TRBV5-4 to TRBJ1-2, with D possibly matching TRBD1 (5 bases). Germline assignment: CDR1 SGHNT and CDR2 YYREEE (reference sequence). This CDR3 has 14 amino acids. The CDR3 nucleotides read TGCGCCAGCAGCTTGGGGGGGTACCCCTATGGCTACACCTTC. Translation gives CASSLGGYPYGYTF.

The chain links TRBV11-2 to TRBJ2-2, with D tentatively TRBD1 (6 bases). Per the germline V gene, CDR1 is SGHAT and CDR2 is FQNNGV. This CDR3 has 13 amino acids. Trimming left V 3 bases short and J 8 bases short, with 10 bases between. The CDR3, as DNA: TGTGCCAGCAGCTTCACAGGGCCGGGGGAGCTGTTTTTT. Its translation is CASSFTGPGELFF.

The chain combines TRBV5-1 with TRBJ2-3, with 7 bases that match TRBD1. Germline-derived CDR1 and CDR2 are SGHRS and YFSETQ. J was trimmed by 0 bases and V by 4 bases; bases with no gene match: 5. There are 15 residues in the CDR3. This CDR3 is CASSTRQGSTDTQYF. CDR3 nucleotides: TGCGCCAGCAGCACCAGACAGGGTAGCACAGATACGCAGTATTTT.

The rearrangement uses TRBV7-2 and TRBJ2-2, with TRBD1 matching over 7 bases. The CDR3 spans 15 residues. V was pared by 3 bases and J by 2 bases, with 3 bases of the junction left unmatched. Germline V gene sequence: CDR1 SGHTA, CDR2 FQGNSA. The CDR3 DNA follows: TGTGCCAGCAGCTTGGACAGGACCAACACCGGGGAGCTGTTTTTT. Protein: CASSLDRTNTGELFF.

CDR3 loop: CASSPGGKETQYF. The CDR3 DNA reads TGTGCCAGCAGCCCAGGGGGGAAGGAGACCCAGTACTTC. The rearrangement links TRBV5-6 to TRBJ2-5; weak D call: TRBD1 (7 bases). V lost 4 bases and J lost 5, with 12 bases in between. The length of the CDR3 is 13 residues. The germline V gene encodes CDR1 SGHDT and CDR2 YYEEEE.

The gene calls are TRBV2 and TRBJ2-6; tentative D call: TRBD1 (5 bases). The CDR3 runs to 15 residues. V shed 8 bases and J shed 0 bases, with 11 bases lying between them. Germline CDR1 and CDR2: SNHLY and FYNNEI. The CDR3 here is CASGFDSSGANVLTF. In DNA form, the CDR3 reads TGTGCCAGCGGCTTTGACAGCTCTGGGGCCAACGTCCTGACTTTC.

The chain joins TRBV13 to TRBJ2-3, with TRBD2 identical over 10 bases. CDR3 length equals 14 residues. Germline-derived CDR1 and CDR2 are PRHDT and FYEKMQ (reference sequence). After removal of 5 bases from V and 6 bases from J, the junction contained 5 bases not matched to a gene. CDR3 loop: CASSRTSGGDTQYF. CDR3 coding DNA: TGTGCCAGCAGCCGGACTAGCGGTGGGGATACGCAGTATTTT.

The chain's CDR3 is CSASPGVEAFF. The CDR3 bases are TGCAGTGCTTCGCCGGGGGTGGAAGCTTTCTTT. V gene TRBV20-1 combines with J gene TRBJ1-1; tentatively, D is TRBD1 (5 bases). Germline-derived CDR1 and CDR2 are DFQATT and SNEGSKA (reference sequence). The CDR3 is 11 residues long. Trimming took 5 bases from V and 8 from J, leaving 12 bases between them.

The V gene is TRBV29-1, the J gene TRBJ2-3, with 7 bases aligning to TRBD1. This CDR3 contains 13 residues. Germline V CDR1 and CDR2: SQVTM, ANQGSEA. J was trimmed by 8 bases and V by 7 bases; bases with no gene match: 12. The DNA for the CDR3 is TGCAGCGCGGGGCAGGGGGTATTGGGTACGCAGTATTTT. Its translation is CSAGQGVLGTQYF.